These 19 T cell receptor beta chains were all obtained from the same sample, sequenced in a study of identical twins. In TCRdb, the 5' RACE reads were re-called with MiXCR into one record per CDR3 protein. Here the sample spans about 690,000 distinct CDR3 sequences, roughly 20% being singletons. The same sample was also used in a study of T cells expressing NK-cell markers.

Specimen: PBMCs. The receptors shown here come from a young woman in good health.

The V call is TRBV29-1, the J call TRBJ2-7; TRBD2 matches 7 bases. The CDR3 extends over 14 amino acids. After removal of 1 base from V and 3 bases from J, the junction contained 6 bases not matched to a gene. Per the germline V gene, CDR1 is SQVTM and CDR2 is ANQGSEA. The CDR3 nucleotides read TGCAGCGTTGAAGGCGGGAGAGGGAGCTACGAGCAGTACTTC. It translates to CSVEGGRGSYEQYF.

The chain is built from TRBV20-1 and TRBJ2-2; TRBD2 matches at 9 bases. Germline V gene sequence: CDR1 DFQATT, CDR2 SNEGSKA (reference sequence). This CDR3 spans 15 amino acids. V was pared by 1 base and J by 0 bases, with 0 bases of the junction left unmatched. CDR3 coding DNA: TGCAGTGCTAGAGCTAGCGGGGCGAACACCGGGGAGCTGTTTTTT. Translated: CSARASGANTGELFF.

The sample holds one count of this clonotype. The chain recombines TRBV20-1 with TRBJ2-1, with D uncertain. This CDR3 has 11 residues. The ends were cut back, 6 bases at V and 10 bases at J, with 13 bases in the middle. CDR1 and CDR2 from the germline V gene are DFQATT and SNEGSKA (reference sequence). The CDR3 bases are TGCAGTGCGGAAGCTCCGGGCGAGCAGTTCTTC. It codes for CSAEAPGEQFF.

This chain links TRBV7-9 with TRBJ2-1; D could derive from TRBD1 or TRBD2 (6 bases each). The CDR3 has 17 amino acids. Germline lookup yields CDR1 SEHNR and CDR2 FQNEAQ (reference sequence). The V end was cut by 5 bases, the J end by 0 bases, with 17 bases between. The CDR3 reads CASSKGWGANSYNEQFF. The CDR3 DNA reads TGTGCCAGCAGCAAAGGATGGGGGGCTAACTCCTACAATGAGCAGTTCTTC.

This clonotype has only a few counts. The chain joins TRBV27 to TRBJ2-1; 8 positions match TRBD1. Trimming at V came to 3 bases and at J to 4 bases, leaving 2 bases not matched to a gene. The germline V gene encodes CDR1 MNHEY and CDR2 SMNVEV (reference sequence). The CDR3 consists of 14 residues. For the CDR3, the DNA is TGTGCCAGCAGTTTTGGACAGGGTTACAATGAGCAGTTCTTC. Protein: CASSFGQGYNEQFF.

CDR3 coding DNA: TGCGCCAGCACCCGAGGGGGGGGCGCAGATACGCAGTATTTT. This codes for CASTRGGGADTQYF. The genes are TRBV5-1 and TRBJ2-3; maybe TRBD2 (7 bases). Germline-derived CDR1 and CDR2 are SGHRS and YFSETQ. The ends were cut back, 6 bases at V and 4 bases at J, with 15 bases in the middle. There are 14 residues in the CDR3.

This clonotype was found many times. The chain has TRBV6-1 and TRBJ2-3, with TRBD1 matching 11 bases. The CDR3 has 14 amino acids. The V segment lost 3 bases and the J segment 4 bases; nucleotides outside the gene matches: 0. Germline V gene sequence: CDR1 MNHNS, CDR2 SASEGT. The CDR3 loop reads CASSEGQGADTQYF. The CDR3 region has the DNA TGTGCCAGCAGTGAGGGACAGGGGGCAGATACGCAGTATTTT.

Only a few counts were recorded for this clonotype. The chain combines TRBV5-1 with TRBJ2-1; 10 nucleotides agree with TRBD2. This CDR3 comprises 14 residues. Per the germline V gene, CDR1 is SGHRS and CDR2 is YFSETQ. J lost 5 bases, V lost 5 bases, and 4 bases had no gene match. The CDR3 reads CASRWTSGDNEQFF. The CDR3 DNA reads as TGCGCCAGCAGGTGGACTAGCGGAGACAATGAGCAGTTCTTC.

This clonotype was detected ten times or more. The V gene is TRBV5-6, the J gene TRBJ2-1; TRBD1 agrees at 8 bases. Germline-derived CDR1 and CDR2 are SGHDT and YYEEEE. The junction had 8 bases not matched to a gene; V was cut back by 3 bases and J by 3 bases. CDR3 length equals 16 residues. CDR3 nucleotide sequence: TGTGCCAGCAGCTCGCCCCGGACAGGGCACTACAATGAGCAGTTCTTC. This codes for CASSSPRTGHYNEQFF.

This clonotype showed up many times. The junction shows a germline mismatch at one end, possibly a read error. The CDR3 loop is CASSLDGQETQYF. The CDR3 DNA reads TGTGCCAGCAGCTTGGACGGCCAAGAGACCCAGTACTTC. J is TRBJ2-5 and V is TRBV5-1, with D hard to call. Germline CDR1 and CDR2: SGHRS and YFSETQ. The CDR3 totals 13 residues.

A few counts support this clonotype. The chain joins TRBV9 to TRBJ2-5; the match to TRBD1 covers 9 bases. Trimming at V came to 5 bases and at J to 3 bases, leaving 8 bases not matched to a gene. The CDR3 has 15 residues. Germline lookup yields CDR1 SGDLS and CDR2 YYNGEE. CDR3 coding DNA: TGTGCCAGCAGTCAGACAGGGGGTGGAGAAGAGACCCAGTACTTC. It specifies CASSQTGGGEETQYF.

The chain couples TRBV12-3 or TRBV12-4 to TRBJ2-1; TRBD2 aligns across 7 bases. V shed 5 bases and J 6 bases; nucleotides not matched to a gene: 10. The CDR3 has 15 residues. CDR3 in amino acids: CASSHASGRPNEQFF. The CDR3 nucleotides are TGTGCCAGCAGTCATGCTAGCGGCCGGCCCAATGAGCAGTTCTTC.

V gene TRBV7-2 combines with J gene TRBJ2-1; 9 bases align to TRBD2. Unmatched junction bases numbered 4, after V lost 0 bases and J lost 7 bases. CDR1 is SGHTA, CDR2 FQGNSA, per germline. The CDR3 spans 15 residues. The CDR3 reads CASSLASGSRNEQFF. The DNA of the CDR3 is TGTGCCAGCAGCTTAGCTAGCGGGAGTCGTAATGAGCAGTTCTTC. The full variable domain, its missing parts supplied by reference TRBV7-2 and TRBJ2-1, is GAGVSQSPSNKVTEKGKDVELRCDPISGHTALYWYRQSLGQGLEFLIYFQGNSAPDKSGLPSDRFSAERTGGSVSTLTIQRTQQEDSAVYLCASSLASGSRNEQFFGPGTRLTVL.

The chain joins TRBV5-1 to TRBJ2-2; D unclear. CDR3 size: 12 residues. Per the germline V gene, CDR1 is SGHRS and CDR2 is YFSETQ. The V end lost 4 bases, the J end lost 5 bases, and 6 bases lay between the germline ends. DNA of the CDR3: TGCGCCAGCAGCGAGATTACCGGGGAGCTGTTTTTT. Its protein is CASSEITGELFF.

This sequence joins TRBV7-9 and TRBJ2-7, with TRBD2 identical over 7 bases. Per germline, CDR1 SEHNR and CDR2 FQNEAQ (reference sequence). This CDR3 contains 12 residues. V dropped 6 bases and J dropped 7; count of bases not matched to a gene: 6. The CDR3 DNA is TGTGCCAGCAGGATCGGGGGGAAGGAGCAGTACTTC. This codes for CASRIGGKEQYF.

This clonotype was observed many times. The chain employs TRBV29-1 and TRBJ2-7; 9 bases are shared with TRBD1. CDR1 and CDR2 from the germline V gene are SQVTM and ANQGSEA. V lost 3 bases and J lost 5; bases outside the gene matches: 8. The CDR3 loop spans 14 amino acids. The CDR3 coding sequence is TGCAGCGTTGACGGACAGGGGATAAAGAACGAGCAGTACTTC. Translating gives CSVDGQGIKNEQYF.

Written as DNA, the CDR3 is TGTGCCAGCAGTCCGTCCGGGACTAGCGGGGTCCGGGAGCAGTTCTTC. It specifies CASSPSGTSGVREQFF. The gene calls are TRBV7-9 and TRBJ2-1, with 13 bases identical to TRBD2. The CDR3 totals 16 residues. The germline CDR1 and CDR2 sequences are SEHNR and FQNEAQ (reference sequence). V dropped 6 bases and J dropped 10; count of bases not matched to a gene: 12. The variable domain in full, with the rest retrieved from reference TRBV7-9 and TRBJ2-1, is DTGVSQNPRHKITKRGQNVTFRCDPISEHNRLYWYRQTLGQGPEFLTYFQNEAQLEKSRLLSDRFSAERPKGSFSTLEIQRTEQGDSAMYLCASSPSGTSGVREQFFGPGTRLTVL.

At least ten counts were recorded for this clonotype. The chain uses TRBV27 and TRBJ1-1; a weak D match, TRBD1 (5 bases). Trimming removed 4 bases at V and 5 bases at J, with 17 bases between. Germline CDR1 is MNHEY and CDR2 is SMNVEV (reference sequence). The CDR3 is made up of 15 amino acids. DNA for the CDR3: TGTGCCAGCAGTTCCCGGGTTCAGGGAGGGACTGAAGCTTTCTTT. Translated, it gives CASSSRVQGGTEAFF.

This clonotype was seen a few times. The V and J genes are TRBV12-3 or TRBV12-4 and TRBJ2-1, with TRBD2 identical over 9 bases. CDR3 length: 17 residues. Losses at the gene ends were 5 bases for V and 8 bases for J; bases not matched to a gene: 16. The CDR3 loop reads CASSPPPASGKGHEQFF. As DNA, the CDR3 is TGTGCCAGCAGTCCGCCCCCCGCTAGCGGGAAGGGTCATGAGCAGTTCTTC.